These 20 T cell receptor beta chains were sequenced from one sample in a study of identical twins. MiXCR, applied by TCRdb to the 5' RACE reads, yields one record per CDR3 protein. Of hundreds of thousands of distinct CDR3 sequences in the sample, 9% to 15% are singletons; the top ten hold around 1.5%. These data were likewise used in another study, on yellow fever vaccine responses in identical twins.

Sequencing was done on a sample of PBMCs. The receptors shown here come from a woman younger than 30 in good health.

CDR3: CASSLWRLAGVISSVYEQYV. The DNA for the CDR3 is TGCGCCAGCAGCTTGTGGAGACTAGCGGGGGTCATTAGCTCCGTCTACGAGCAGTACGTC. The chain couples TRBV5-1 to TRBJ2-7, with 12 positions matching TRBD2. The ends lost 1 base at V and 3 bases at J; junction bases unmatched: 17. Germline V gene sequence: CDR1 SGHRS, CDR2 YFSETQ. This CDR3 is 20 amino acids long.

Only a few counts were recorded for this clonotype. This sequence joins TRBV5-1 and TRBJ1-2, with 7 bases that match TRBD1. CDR1 is SGHRS and CDR2 is YFSETQ in the germline V gene. V was clipped by 4 bases and J by 8 bases; unmatched bases: 8. The CDR3 covers 13 residues. The CDR3 nucleotides are TGCGCCAGCAGCCCTGAGACAGGGCAAGGCTACACCTTC. This sequence encodes CASSPETGQGYTF.

This clonotype was detected a few times. The chain employs TRBV6-1 and TRBJ2-7; 9 nucleotides align to TRBD2. The CDR3 spans 13 residues. Germline CDR1 and CDR2: MNHNS and SASEGT. The V and J ends lost 6 bases and 6 bases, in that order; junction bases with no gene match: 6. CDR3 amino acids: CASRGGRASEQYF. DNA of the CDR3: TGTGCCAGCAGAGGCGGGAGGGCCTCCGAGCAGTACTTC.

This rearrangement joins TRBV7-2 to TRBJ2-2; 7 bases are a match to TRBD2. Unmatched junction bases numbered 11, after V lost 6 bases and J lost 4 bases. This CDR3 is 16 amino acids long. CDR1 is SGHTA and CDR2 is FQGNSA in the germline V gene. In DNA, the CDR3 is TGTGCCAGCAGTTTATTGGGACCGGGGGGCACCGGGGAGCTGTTTTTT. Translation: CASSLLGPGGTGELFF.

The chain is built from TRBV6-5 and TRBJ1-2; D not certain. V was shortened by 2 bases and J by 1 base, with 8 bases between the two germline ends. The CDR3 totals 14 residues. Germline V gene lookup returns CDR1 MNHEY and CDR2 SVGAGI. CDR3 in amino acids: CASSYTRDNYGYTF. The CDR3 nucleotides are TGTGCCAGCAGTTACACCAGAGATAACTATGGCTACACCTTC.

This clonotype was observed a few times. The chain combines TRBV6-5 with TRBJ2-1; the match to TRBD2 covers 8 bases. The CDR3 contains 15 residues. Germline loops: CDR1 MNHEY, CDR2 SVGAGI. V lost 0 bases and J lost 8; bases outside the gene matches: 6. The CDR3 loop reads CASSYSSGGRYEQFF. The CDR3 bases are TGTGCCAGCAGTTACTCTTCGGGGGGGCGATATGAGCAGTTCTTC.

The chain carries TRBV6-1 and TRBJ2-1, with 8 nucleotides matching TRBD1. The CDR3 sequence is 15 residues long. Looked up from germline, CDR1 is MNHNS and CDR2 is SASEGT. Trimming at V came to 7 bases and at J to 6 bases, leaving 11 bases not matched to a gene. CDR3 protein: CASTSNRDRTNEQFF. DNA of the CDR3: TGTGCCAGCACCTCTAACCGGGACAGGACCAATGAGCAGTTCTTC.

The chain is built from TRBV2 and TRBJ2-7, with D possibly being TRBD2 (7 bases). The CDR3 is made up of 14 amino acids. The germline V gene has CDR1 SNHLY and CDR2 FYNNEI. Trimming took off 2 bases at V and 2 bases at J, with 10 bases between the two ends. CDR3 sequence reads: CASSERGATYEQYF. For the CDR3, the DNA is TGTGCCAGCAGTGAACGGGGGGCAACCTACGAGCAGTACTTC.

The genes are TRBV27 and TRBJ2-5, with D perhaps TRBD1 (5 bases). The germline gives CDR1 MNHEY, CDR2 SMNVEV (reference sequence). V was trimmed by 0 bases and J by 5 bases, leaving 16 bases between them. This CDR3 has 16 residues. The CDR3 sequence: CASSLSPTGLGETQYF. The CDR3 coding sequence is TGTGCCAGCAGTTTATCGCCTACAGGTTTGGGCGAGACCCAGTACTTC.

This clonotype has a handful of counts. This chain connects TRBV28 to TRBJ2-7, with D hard to call. Per germline, CDR1 MDHEN and CDR2 SYDVKM. Trimming left V 3 bases short and J 0 bases short, with 12 bases between. The CDR3 is made up of 15 amino acids. As DNA, the CDR3 is TGTGCCAGCAGTTTGTCGACGTATAGCTCCTACGAGCAGTACTTC. Residues: CASSLSTYSSYEQYF.

The rearrangement joins TRBV19 to TRBJ2-3; TRBD2 aligns across 8 bases. Trimming at V came to 2 bases and at J to 0 bases, leaving 10 bases not matched to a gene. This CDR3 is 18 amino acids long. The germline gives CDR1 LNHDA, CDR2 SQIVND (reference sequence). CDR3 residues: CASSIKSRASGSTDTQYF. The CDR3 bases are TGTGCCAGTAGTATAAAATCCCGGGCTAGCGGGAGCACAGATACGCAGTATTTT.

The genes are TRBV28 and TRBJ2-3; TRBD2 aligns across 7 bases. The length of the CDR3 is 17 residues. The germline CDR1 and CDR2 sequences are MDHEN and SYDVKM. Trimming at V came to 6 bases and at J to 1 base, leaving 13 bases not matched to a gene. DNA of the CDR3: TGTGCCAGCAGCCTTGGACTAGTCACTTGGGGCACAGATACGCAGTATTTT. It encodes CASSLGLVTWGTDTQYF.

This clonotype has at least ten counts. This rearrangement joins TRBV5-1 to TRBJ2-1; possible D gene TRBD1, 5 bases. The V gene lost 0 bases and the J gene lost 2 bases, with 12 bases spanning the gap. CDR3 length: 16 amino acids. Germline-derived CDR1 and CDR2 are SGHRS and YFSETQ. CDR3 bases: TGCGCCAGCAGCTTGGAAGGGGTTGAGGCCTACAATGAGCAGTTCTTC. This codes for CASSLEGVEAYNEQFF.

There are a few counts of this clonotype. The V and J genes are TRBV5-1 and TRBJ2-7; the match to TRBD1 covers 9 bases. With V trimmed by 5 bases and J by 3 bases, 12 bases remained unmatched. Germline values: CDR1 SGHRS, CDR2 YFSETQ. The CDR3 loop spans 16 amino acids. CDR3 region: CASRPDRGVPYYEQYF. Here the CDR3 DNA reads TGCGCCAGCAGACCCGACAGGGGGGTCCCCTACTACGAGCAGTACTTC.

This chain joins TRBV27 and TRBJ2-3, with 8 bases identical to TRBD2. The CDR3 runs 13 residues. Germline V gene data show CDR1 as MNHEY and CDR2 as SMNVEV (reference sequence). Trimming took 10 bases from V and 6 from J; bases not matched to a gene: 9. The CDR3 sequence is CAKAERGSDTQYF. The CDR3 bases are TGTGCCAAGGCCGAGCGGGGGTCCGATACGCAGTATTTT.

This clonotype has a count of ten or more. The chain is built from TRBV28 and TRBJ2-3, with D possibly being TRBD2 (5 bases). The V gene lost 4 bases and the J gene lost 0 bases, with 14 bases spanning the gap. Germline V gene data show CDR1 as MDHEN and CDR2 as SYDVKM. The CDR3 runs to 16 residues. CDR3 protein: CASSSPAGESTDTQYF. The CDR3 coding sequence is TGTGCCAGCAGTTCCCCCGCGGGTGAAAGCACAGATACGCAGTATTTT.

V is TRBV20-1 and J is TRBJ2-1; 14 nucleotides agree with TRBD2. Germline trimming cut 3 bases from V and 2 bases from J; bases unmatched to any gene: 9. Germline values: CDR1 DFQATT, CDR2 SNEGSKA (reference sequence). CDR3 length: 18 amino acids. DNA for the CDR3: TGCAGTGCTAGCGGGGGGACTAGCGGGAGCAGGACCTACAATGAGCAGTTCTTC. Its protein is CSASGGTSGSRTYNEQFF.

V usage is TRBV6-4 and J usage is TRBJ2-3; 11 bases are a match to TRBD2. V lost 6 bases and J lost 8; bases outside the gene matches: 10. The CDR3 is made up of 15 amino acids. Germline V gene data show CDR1 as MRHNA and CDR2 as SNTAGT. CDR3 residues: CASSPTGTSGTTQYF. The CDR3 DNA follows: TGTGCCAGCAGCCCCACCGGGACTAGCGGCACTACGCAGTATTTT.

This clonotype showed up just a few times. The chain employs TRBV7-2 and TRBJ2-7; the D is unclear. Trimming stripped 1 base from V and 0 bases from J, with 13 bases between. The V gene's germline CDR1 is SGHTA and CDR2 FQGNSA. The CDR3 has 16 amino acids. CDR3 sequence (DNA): TGTGCCAGCAGCTTAGTGGGGAATTTCCTCTCCTACGAGCAGTACGTC. This gives the protein CASSLVGNFLSYEQYV.

This rearrangement joins TRBV12-3 or TRBV12-4 to TRBJ2-5; TRBD1 aligns across 7 bases. J lost 1 base, V lost 5 bases, and 4 bases had no gene match. CDR3 length equals 14 residues. CDR3 region: CASSHRGSQETQYF. The DNA of the CDR3 is TGTGCCAGCAGTCACAGGGGCTCCCAAGAGACCCAGTACTTC.